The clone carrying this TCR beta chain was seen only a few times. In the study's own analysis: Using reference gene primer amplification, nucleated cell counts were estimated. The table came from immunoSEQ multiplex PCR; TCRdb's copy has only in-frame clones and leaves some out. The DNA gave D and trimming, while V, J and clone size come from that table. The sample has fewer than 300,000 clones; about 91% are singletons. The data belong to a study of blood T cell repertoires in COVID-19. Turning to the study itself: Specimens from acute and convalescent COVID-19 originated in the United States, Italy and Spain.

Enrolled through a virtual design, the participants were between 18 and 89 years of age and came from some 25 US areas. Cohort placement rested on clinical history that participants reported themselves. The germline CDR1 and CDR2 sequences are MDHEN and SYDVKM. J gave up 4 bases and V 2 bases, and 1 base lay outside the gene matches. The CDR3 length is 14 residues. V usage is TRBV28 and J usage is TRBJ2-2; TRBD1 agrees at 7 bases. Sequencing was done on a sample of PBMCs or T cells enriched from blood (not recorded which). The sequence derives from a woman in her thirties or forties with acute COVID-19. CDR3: CASSLRQGTGELFF. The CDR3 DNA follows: TGTGCCAGCAGTTTAAGACAGGGCACCGGGGAGCTGTTTTTT.